These 3 T cell receptor beta chains originate from one sample sequenced in a study of T-cell memory formation after mild COVID-19. TCRdb itself ran the 5' RACE reads through MiXCR, one entry per CDR3 protein. The sample contains just over 200,000 distinct CDR3 sequences, over 9.5% of which appear only once. Sequencing was performed on PBMCs or a T cell subset sorted from them (not recorded which). The receptors were gathered from a man aged 18 to 29 who had mild COVID-19 (a few samples of this study predate the infection). Cell type and time point are not known.

This clonotype has just a few counts. The chain employs TRBV12-3 or TRBV12-4 and TRBJ2-5; D remains ambiguous. This CDR3 spans 12 amino acids. Trimming took 8 bases from V and 2 from J, leaving 9 bases between them. The CDR3 region is CASGRYQETQYF. The DNA for the CDR3 is TGTGCCAGCGGTCGGTATCAAGAGACCCAGTACTTC.

This clonotype was recorded a few times. This chain uses TRBV12-3 or TRBV12-4 with TRBJ2-5; no definite D call. The CDR3 sequence is 12 residues long. Trimming took 5 bases from V and 7 from J, leaving 11 bases between them. The CDR3 here is CASSITIRTQYF. The CDR3 nucleotides read TGTGCCAGCAGTATCACTATTCGGACCCAGTACTTC.

This clonotype occurred a few times. The J gene is TRBJ1-5, the V gene TRBV3-1; perhaps TRBD1 as D (6 bases). The CDR3 has 14 amino acids. The V end was cut by 1 base, the J end by 7 bases, with 11 bases between. Germline-derived CDR1 and CDR2 are LGHDT and YNNKEL (reference sequence). The CDR3 loop reads CASSQGGGQQPQHF. The CDR3 DNA follows: TGTGCCAGCAGCCAAGGTGGGGGGCAACAGCCCCAGCATTTT.